This is a list of T cell receptor beta chains from one sample in a study of blood T cells in healthy people across ages. TCRdb recomputed calls from the 5' RACE reads with MiXCR, one row per CDR3 protein. The sample includes 700,000 to 950,000 distinct CDR3 sequences, roughly 43% of them seen just once. The material sequenced was blood. The receptors shown here come from a woman aged 60-70 years in good health. CDR3s include the opening cysteine and the closing phenylalanine or tryptophan. D genes are given only for firm matches. Only part of the rows carry a size: once, few, many, or a class if the clone is expanded.

V gene,D gene,J gene,clone size,CDR3 protein,CDR3 DNA
TRBV18,TRBD1,TRBJ1-2,many,CASSPPVNRGYGYTF,TGTGCCAGCTCCCCCCCGGTGAACAGGGGTTATGGCTACACCTTC
TRBV28,TRBD2,TRBJ2-7,few,CASSLEIAGDYEQYF,TGTGCCAGCAGTTTAGAGATAGCGGGAGACTACGAGCAGTACTTC
TRBV9,NA,TRBJ2-5,few,CASSASGAGETQYF,TGTGCCAGCAGCGCCTCGGGGGCCGGAGAGACCCAGTACTTC
TRBV4-3,TRBD1,TRBJ1-2,NA,CASSQDSGQGLGGYTF,TGCGCCAGCAGCCAAGATAGTGGACAGGGTTTAGGAGGCTACACCTTC
TRBV6-2/TRBV6-3,TRBD1,TRBJ1-1,NA,CASSYSGQSLAEAFF,TGTGCCAGCAGTTACTCGGGACAGTCCCTTGCCGAAGCTTTCTTT
TRBV20-1,TRBD2,TRBJ2-5,few,CSAIPTSGRLETQYF,TGCAGTGCTATACCAACTAGCGGGAGACTCGAGACCCAGTACTTC
TRBV7-9,NA,TRBJ1-5,NA,CASSLGEGVHQPQHF,TGTGCCAGCAGCTTAGGCGAAGGGGTGCATCAGCCCCAGCATTTT
TRBV27,NA,TRBJ2-3,few,CASSLLRTTSTDTQYF,TGTGCCAGCAGTTTATTGAGGACAACTAGCACAGATACGCAGTATTTT
TRBV6-1,TRBD1,TRBJ1-2,once,CASSDTRDSMFNYGYTF,TGTGCCAGCAGTGACACCCGGGACAGCATGTTTAACTATGGCTACACCTTC
TRBV28,NA,TRBJ1-1,few,CASALSYTEAFF,TGTGCCAGTGCGCTCTCTTACACTGAAGCTTTCTTT
TRBV29-1,TRBD1,TRBJ2-5,NA,CSARTGSHQETQYF,TGCAGCGCCCGGACAGGCAGCCATCAAGAGACCCAGTACTTC
TRBV3-1,NA,TRBJ2-5,NA,CASSQGRGETQYF,TGTGCCAGCAGCCAAGGCAGGGGTGAGACCCAGTACTTC